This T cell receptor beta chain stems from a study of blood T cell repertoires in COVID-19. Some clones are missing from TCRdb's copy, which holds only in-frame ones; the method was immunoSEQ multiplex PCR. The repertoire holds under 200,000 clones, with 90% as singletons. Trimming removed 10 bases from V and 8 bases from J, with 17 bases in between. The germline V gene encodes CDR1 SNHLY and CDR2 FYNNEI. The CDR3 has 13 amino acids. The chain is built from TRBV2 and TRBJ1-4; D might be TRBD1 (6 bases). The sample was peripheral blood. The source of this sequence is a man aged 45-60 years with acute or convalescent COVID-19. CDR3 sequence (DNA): TGTGCCACACCCGGCAGGGGCGGCGAAAAACTGTTTTTT. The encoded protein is CATPGRGGEKLFF.